The next 20 T cell receptor beta chains were all read from a single sample in a study of cytomegalovirus exposure and HLA in healthy donors. Use of 60 Vbeta and 13 Jbeta primers characterized the PCR. Method: immunoSEQ multiplex PCR; TCRdb's copy keeps in-frame clones and lacks some. Its table lists some 140,000 clones. The sample consisted of PBMCs. Source of these receptors: a woman in her sixties or seventies in good health and CMV-seronegative.

The chain recombines TRBV2 with TRBJ2-5; TRBD1 agrees at 9 bases. The ends lost 4 bases at V and 5 bases at J; junction bases unmatched: 8. Germline-derived CDR1 and CDR2 are SNHLY and FYNNEI. The CDR3 spans 15 residues. This chain's CDR3 is CASSGLLGTGETQYF. CDR3 nucleotides: TGTGCCAGCAGTGGGTTATTGGGGACAGGGGAGACCCAGTACTTC.

V usage is TRBV6-1 and J usage is TRBJ1-6; TRBD1 matches 9 bases. J gave up 0 bases and V 1 base, and 1 base lay outside the gene matches. The CDR3 loop spans 17 amino acids. The V gene's germline CDR1 is MNHNS and CDR2 SASEGT. CDR3 DNA sequence: TGTGCCAGCAGTGAAGTGGGACAGGGCTCCTATAATTCACCCCTCCACTTT. Translated, it gives CASSEVGQGSYNSPLHF.

V usage is TRBV27 and J usage is TRBJ1-2, with 10 bases aligning to TRBD1. CDR3 length: 14 amino acids. Germline values: CDR1 MNHEY, CDR2 SMNVEV (reference sequence). V lost 6 bases and J lost 4; bases outside the gene matches: 5. The CDR3 loop is CASSRQGASYGYTF. CDR3 nucleotides: TGTGCCAGCAGCCGACAGGGGGCGAGCTATGGCTACACCTTC.

The chain has TRBV7-6 and TRBJ2-4; possible D gene TRBD1, 6 bases. This CDR3 is built from 14 residues. Germline values: CDR1 SGHVS, CDR2 FNYEAQ. V was cut by 0 bases and J by 9 bases, with 12 bases left in between. The CDR3: CASSLASQGSIQYF. The CDR3 nucleotides read TGTGCCAGCAGCTTAGCGTCACAGGGAAGCATTCAGTACTTC. Looking up the rest from reference TRBV7-6 and TRBJ2-4 gives the full variable domain: GAGVSQSPRYKVTKRGQDVALRCDPISGHVSLYWYRQALGQGPEFLTYFNYEAQQDKSGLPNDRFSAERPEGSISTLTIQRTEQRDSAMYRCASSLASQGSIQYFGAGTRLSVL.

This chain uses TRBV27 with TRBJ1-5; a weak D match, TRBD1 (6 bases). The CDR3 loop spans 15 amino acids. Germline V gives CDR1 MNHEY, CDR2 SMNVEV (reference sequence). Trimming took 5 bases from V and 6 from J, leaving 17 bases between them. The CDR3 is CASSGSQTGTQPQHF. The CDR3 DNA is TGTGCCAGCAGTGGGTCGCAAACAGGGACTCAGCCCCAGCATTTT.

The chain combines TRBV27 with TRBJ1-5; 7 nucleotides align to TRBD1. This CDR3 comprises 17 residues. Germline lookup yields CDR1 MNHEY and CDR2 SMNVEV (reference sequence). Losses at the gene ends were 1 base for V and 3 bases for J; bases not matched to a gene: 9. The CDR3 coding sequence is TGTGCCAGCAGTTTATTCCGTCGGCAGGGGGACAATCAGCCCCAGCATTTT. Translated: CASSLFRRQGDNQPQHF.

The V call is TRBV18, the J call TRBJ1-4, with 8 bases matching TRBD1. Germline loops: CDR1 KGHSH, CDR2 LQKENI. This CDR3 comprises 15 residues. The trim removed 3 bases at V and 8 bases at J, leaving 8 bases unmatched. The CDR3 protein is CASSPKDRGGEKLFF. The CDR3 DNA follows: TGTGCCAGCTCACCCAAAGACAGGGGTGGCGAAAAACTGTTTTTT.

Concerning this clone itself: This sample also contains other DNA sequences that code for the same CDR3. This chain connects TRBV5-1 to TRBJ2-3; 8 bases match TRBD1. Germline CDR1 SGHRS, CDR2 YFSETQ. Trimming removed 5 bases from V and 3 bases from J; junction bases left unmatched: 5. The CDR3 totals 14 residues. CDR3 DNA sequence: TGCGCCAGCAGGGGGACAGGTGGGACAGATACGCAGTATTTT. It specifies CASRGTGGTDTQYF.

This chain uses TRBV4-2 with TRBJ2-2; 10 bases are shared with TRBD2. Germline loops: CDR1 LGHNA, CDR2 YNFKEQ. V dropped 0 bases and J dropped 4; count of bases not matched to a gene: 8. The CDR3 sequence is 18 residues long. In DNA, the CDR3 is TGTGCCAGCAGCCAAGAGAGGGGACTAGCGAAACGCACCGGGGAGCTGTTTTTT. Encoded protein: CASSQERGLAKRTGELFF.

V and J are TRBV6-6 and TRBJ2-1; possibly TRBD2 for D (6 bases). The CDR3 spans 15 residues. Deletions cut 7 bases from V and 1 base from J, with 14 bases between. The germline gives CDR1 MNHNY, CDR2 SVGAGI (reference sequence). CDR3: CASIPGLLSYNEQFF. DNA of the CDR3: TGTGCCAGCATCCCGGGACTCCTGTCCTACAATGAGCAGTTCTTC.

The chain employs TRBV7-9 and TRBJ2-1; 8 nucleotides agree with TRBD1. Germline V gene lookup returns CDR1 SEHNR and CDR2 FQNEAQ (reference sequence). V lost 2 bases and J lost 6; bases outside the gene matches: 3. CDR3 length: 14 residues. The DNA of the CDR3 is TGTGCCAGCAGCTTACAGGGGGCCCTCAATGAGCAGTTCTTC. Translated, it gives CASSLQGALNEQFF.

The V call is TRBV27, the J call TRBJ2-5; 7 bases are shared with TRBD2. The J segment lost 7 bases and the V segment lost 5 bases, leaving 4 bases of the junction unmatched. Germline V gene lookup returns CDR1 MNHEY and CDR2 SMNVEV (reference sequence). The CDR3 sequence is 12 residues long. CDR3 coding DNA: TGTGCCAGCAGTCGGGGGGAAGGGACCCAGTACTTC. Its translation: CASSRGEGTQYF.

This chain joins TRBV5-1 and TRBJ2-1, with 8 positions matching TRBD2. The CDR3 contains 16 residues. Germline trimming cut 0 bases from V and 4 bases from J; bases unmatched to any gene: 6. Germline V gives CDR1 SGHRS, CDR2 YFSETQ. For the CDR3, the DNA is TGCGCCAGCAGCTTGGCCCGAGCGGGGGCATACAATGAGCAGTTCTTC. Residues: CASSLARAGAYNEQFF. The full variable domain, in which reference TRBV5-1 and TRBJ2-1 provide the parts outside the CDR3, is KAGVTQTPRYLIKTRGQQVTLSCSPISGHRSVSWYQQTPGQGLQFLFEYFSETQRNKGNFPGRFSGRQFSNSRSEMNVSTLELGDSALYLCASSLARAGAYNEQFFGPGTRLTVL.

The chain recombines TRBV28 with TRBJ2-3, with D tentatively TRBD1 (6 bases). The germline CDR1 and CDR2 sequences are MDHEN and SYDVKM. V shed 5 bases and J shed 4 bases, with 13 bases lying between them. CDR3 length: 14 amino acids. The CDR3 here is CASSAQGRSDTQYF. The CDR3 DNA follows: TGTGCCAGCAGTGCCCAGGGGCGGTCAGATACGCAGTATTTT.

The chain has TRBV6-5 and TRBJ1-6; unclear D gene. Trimming stripped 7 bases from V and 0 bases from J, with 10 bases between. This CDR3 has 15 residues. Germline CDR1 reads MNHEY; CDR2 reads SVGAGI. The CDR3 sequence is CASTSSSSYNSPLHF. In DNA form, the CDR3 reads TGTGCCAGCACTTCCTCGAGCTCCTATAATTCACCCCTCCACTTT.

The CDR3 sequence: CASSTGQTPNYGYTF. The CDR3 DNA reads TGTGCCAGCAGCACAGGACAGACACCTAACTATGGCTACACCTTC. The chain employs TRBV5-4 and TRBJ1-2; TRBD1 is a possible D gene (6 bases). Germline V lookup: CDR1 SGHNT, CDR2 YYREEE (reference sequence). V gave up 4 bases and J gave up 0 bases, with 13 bases separating them. This CDR3 has 15 residues. The full variable domain, rest sourced from reference TRBV5-4 and TRBJ1-2, is ETGVTQSPTHLIKTRGQQVTLRCSSQSGHNTVSWYQQALGQGPQFIFQYYREEENGRGNFPPRFSGLQFPNYSSELNVNALELDDSALYLCASSTGQTPNYGYTFGSGTRLTVV.

The chain employs TRBV5-1 and TRBJ1-5, with D unclear. Trimming removed 4 bases at V and 0 bases at J, with 11 bases between. In germline, CDR1 is SGHRS, CDR2 YFSETQ. This CDR3 has 15 amino acids. The CDR3 DNA reads as TGCGCCAGCAGCCAGGAGGGTGATAGCAATCAGCCCCAGCATTTT. Its translation is CASSQEGDSNQPQHF.

The chain recombines TRBV5-1 with TRBJ2-7; 12 nucleotides agree with TRBD1. J lost 2 bases, V lost 2 bases, and 8 bases had no gene match. The length of the CDR3 is 17 residues. Germline CDR1 SGHRS, CDR2 YFSETQ. CDR3 sequence reads: CASSLGTGGASPYEQYF. DNA of the CDR3: TGCGCCAGCAGCTTAGGGACAGGGGGCGCGAGCCCCTACGAGCAGTACTTC.

The V and J genes are TRBV30 and TRBJ1-2; possibly TRBD1 for D (5 bases). In germline, CDR1 is GTSNPN, CDR2 SVGIG (reference sequence). V lost 3 bases and J 6 bases, leaving 11 bases between the germline ends. The CDR3 length is 12 residues. DNA for the CDR3: TGTGCCTGGAGGGGGTCGGGGGATGGCTACACCTTC. Translated: CAWRGSGDGYTF.

The V and J genes are TRBV29-1 and TRBJ1-1, with D maybe TRBD1 (5 bases). Trimming took off 2 bases at V and 5 bases at J, with 15 bases between the two ends. Per germline, CDR1 SQVTM and CDR2 ANQGSEA. This CDR3 contains 14 residues. The CDR3 sequence: CSVEIRGVGTEAFF. CDR3 bases: TGCAGCGTTGAAATCCGGGGGGTGGGTACTGAAGCTTTCTTT.